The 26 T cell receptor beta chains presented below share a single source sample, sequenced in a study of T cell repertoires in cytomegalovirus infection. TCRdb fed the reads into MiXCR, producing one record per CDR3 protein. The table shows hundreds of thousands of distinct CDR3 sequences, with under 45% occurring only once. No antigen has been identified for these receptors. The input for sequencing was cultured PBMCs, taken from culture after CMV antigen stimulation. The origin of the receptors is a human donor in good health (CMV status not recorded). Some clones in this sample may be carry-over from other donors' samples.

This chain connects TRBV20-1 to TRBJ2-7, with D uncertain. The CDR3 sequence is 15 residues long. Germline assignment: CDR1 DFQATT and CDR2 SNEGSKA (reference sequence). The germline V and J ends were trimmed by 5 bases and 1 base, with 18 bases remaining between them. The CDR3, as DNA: TGCAGTGCTCTGTCCCCCCAGGTGGGATCCTACGAGCAGTACTTC. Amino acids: CSALSPQVGSYEQYF.

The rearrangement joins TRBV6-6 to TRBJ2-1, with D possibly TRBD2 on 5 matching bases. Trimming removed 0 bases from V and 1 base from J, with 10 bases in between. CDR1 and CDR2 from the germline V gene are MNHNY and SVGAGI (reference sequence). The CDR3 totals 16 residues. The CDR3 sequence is CASSYSRRGSYNEQFF. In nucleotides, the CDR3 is TGTGCCAGCAGTTACTCGCGCCGGGGATCCTACAATGAGCAGTTCTTC.

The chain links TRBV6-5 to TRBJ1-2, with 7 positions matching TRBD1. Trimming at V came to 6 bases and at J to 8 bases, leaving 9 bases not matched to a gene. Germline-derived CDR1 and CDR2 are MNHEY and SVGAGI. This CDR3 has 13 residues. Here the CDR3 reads CASSLDRDRGYTF. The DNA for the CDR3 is TGTGCCAGCAGCCTCGACAGGGATCGCGGCTACACCTTC.

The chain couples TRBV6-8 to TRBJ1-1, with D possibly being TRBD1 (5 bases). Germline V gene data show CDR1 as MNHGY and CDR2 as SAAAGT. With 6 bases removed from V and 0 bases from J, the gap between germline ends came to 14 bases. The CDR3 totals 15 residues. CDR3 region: CASSQRGDMNTEAFF. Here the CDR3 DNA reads TGTGCCAGCAGCCAAAGGGGAGACATGAACACTGAAGCTTTCTTT.

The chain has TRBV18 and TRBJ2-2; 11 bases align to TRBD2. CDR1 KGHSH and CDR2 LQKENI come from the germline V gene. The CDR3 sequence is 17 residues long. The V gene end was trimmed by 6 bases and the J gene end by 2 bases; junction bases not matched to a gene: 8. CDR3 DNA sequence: TGTGCCAGCTCGGCTGCTAGCGGGAGGAAAAACACCGGGGAGCTGTTTTTT. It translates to CASSAASGRKNTGELFF. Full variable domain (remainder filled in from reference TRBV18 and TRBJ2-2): NAGVMQNPRHLVRRRGQEARLRCSPMKGHSHVYWYRQLPEEGLKFMVYLQKENIIDESGMPKERFSAEFPKEGPSILRIQQVVRGDSAAYFCASSAASGRKNTGELFFGEGSRLTVL.

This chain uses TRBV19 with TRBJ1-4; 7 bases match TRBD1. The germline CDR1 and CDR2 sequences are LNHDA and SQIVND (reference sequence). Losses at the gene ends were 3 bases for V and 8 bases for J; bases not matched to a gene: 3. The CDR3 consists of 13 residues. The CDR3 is CASSMGQREKLFF. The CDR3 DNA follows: TGTGCCAGTAGTATGGGACAGAGGGAAAAACTGTTTTTT.

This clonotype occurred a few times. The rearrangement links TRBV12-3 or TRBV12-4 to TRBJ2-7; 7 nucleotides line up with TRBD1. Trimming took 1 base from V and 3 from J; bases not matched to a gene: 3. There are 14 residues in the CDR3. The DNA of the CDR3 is TGTGCCAGCAGTTTAGGGGGACAGAACTACGAGCAGTACTTC. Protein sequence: CASSLGGQNYEQYF.

The DNA of the CDR3 is TGTGCCAGCAGTTTCCGGGACAGGTTAACCTATGGCTACACCTTC. As protein: CASSFRDRLTYGYTF. The genes are TRBV28 and TRBJ1-2, with 8 bases aligning to TRBD1. The CDR3 spans 15 residues. V lost 3 bases and J lost 4; bases outside the gene matches: 7. Germline V gene sequence: CDR1 MDHEN, CDR2 SYDVKM.

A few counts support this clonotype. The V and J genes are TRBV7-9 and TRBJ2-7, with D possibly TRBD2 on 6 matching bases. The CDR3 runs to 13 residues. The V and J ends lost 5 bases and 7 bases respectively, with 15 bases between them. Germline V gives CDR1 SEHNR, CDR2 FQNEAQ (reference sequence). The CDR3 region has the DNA TGTGCCAGCAGCCCTGGCTCTGGGGGGGAGCAGTACTTC. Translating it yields CASSPGSGGEQYF.

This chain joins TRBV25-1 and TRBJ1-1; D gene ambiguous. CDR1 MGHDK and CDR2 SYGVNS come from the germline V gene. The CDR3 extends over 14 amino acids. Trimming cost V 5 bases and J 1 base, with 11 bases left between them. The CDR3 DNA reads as TGTGCCAGCAGTACGGGTATCTGGAACACTGAAGCTTTCTTT. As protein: CASSTGIWNTEAFF.

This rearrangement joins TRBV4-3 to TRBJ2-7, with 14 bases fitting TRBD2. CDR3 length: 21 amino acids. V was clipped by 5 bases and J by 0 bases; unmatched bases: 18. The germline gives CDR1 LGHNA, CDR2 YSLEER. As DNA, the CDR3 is TGCGCCAGCAGCTTTCGACCCGCTGGGGGACTAGCGGGAGCAAGCTCCTACGAGCAGTACTTC. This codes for CASSFRPAGGLAGASSYEQYF.

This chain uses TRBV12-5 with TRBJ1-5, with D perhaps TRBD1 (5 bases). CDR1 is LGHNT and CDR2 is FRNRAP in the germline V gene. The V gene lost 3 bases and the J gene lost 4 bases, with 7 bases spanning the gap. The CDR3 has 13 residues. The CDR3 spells CASGLRGNQPQHF. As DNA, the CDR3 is TGTGCTAGTGGTTTAAGGGGTAATCAGCCCCAGCATTTT.

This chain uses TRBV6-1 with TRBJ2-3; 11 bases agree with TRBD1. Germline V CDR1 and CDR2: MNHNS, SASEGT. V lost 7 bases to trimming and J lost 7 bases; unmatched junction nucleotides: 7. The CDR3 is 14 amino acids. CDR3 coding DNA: TGTGCCAGCACCGGGACAGGGGGGGGAAATACGCAGTATTTT. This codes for CASTGTGGGNTQYF.

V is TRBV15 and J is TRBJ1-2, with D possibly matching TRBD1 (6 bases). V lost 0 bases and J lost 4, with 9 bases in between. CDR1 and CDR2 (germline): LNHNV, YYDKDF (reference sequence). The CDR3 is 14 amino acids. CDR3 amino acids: CATSRDRTAYGYTF. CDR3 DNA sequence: TGTGCCACCAGCAGAGATCGGACAGCCTATGGCTACACCTTC.

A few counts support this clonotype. Here the CDR3 reads CASSYRGPSSQETQYF. The CDR3 DNA follows: TGTGCCAGCAGCTACAGGGGCCCATCCTCCCAAGAGACCCAGTACTTC. The chain links TRBV7-2 to TRBJ2-5, with 7 bases fitting TRBD1. Germline V gene sequence: CDR1 SGHTA, CDR2 FQGNSA. The CDR3 has 16 amino acids. V lost 4 bases and J lost 1; bases outside the gene matches: 9.

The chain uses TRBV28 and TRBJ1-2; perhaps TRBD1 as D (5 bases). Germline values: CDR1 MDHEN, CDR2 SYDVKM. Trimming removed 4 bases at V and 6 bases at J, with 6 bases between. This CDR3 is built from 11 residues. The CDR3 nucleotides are TGTGCCAGCAGTTCCAGGGATGGCTACACCTTC. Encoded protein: CASSSRDGYTF.

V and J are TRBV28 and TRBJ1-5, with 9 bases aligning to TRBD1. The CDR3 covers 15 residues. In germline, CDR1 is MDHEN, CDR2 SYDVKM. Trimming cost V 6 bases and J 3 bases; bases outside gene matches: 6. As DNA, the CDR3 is TGTGCCAGCAGGCAGGGGACAGGGTTCAATCAGCCCCAGCATTTT. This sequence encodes CASRQGTGFNQPQHF.

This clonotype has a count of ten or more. The CDR3 DNA is TGTGCCAGCAGCTTATCCCGGACTAATCAGCCCCAGCATTTT. It is translated as CASSLSRTNQPQHF. The genes are TRBV7-2 and TRBJ1-5, with unresolved D. Germline CDR1 reads SGHTA; CDR2 reads FQGNSA. V was trimmed by 2 bases and J by 4 bases, leaving 9 bases between them. This CDR3 region has 14 residues.

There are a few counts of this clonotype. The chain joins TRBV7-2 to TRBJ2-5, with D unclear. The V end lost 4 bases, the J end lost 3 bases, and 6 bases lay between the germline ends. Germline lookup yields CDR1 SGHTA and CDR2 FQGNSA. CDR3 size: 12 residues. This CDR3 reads CASSYNEETQYF. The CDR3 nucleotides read TGTGCCAGCAGCTACAACGAAGAGACCCAGTACTTC.

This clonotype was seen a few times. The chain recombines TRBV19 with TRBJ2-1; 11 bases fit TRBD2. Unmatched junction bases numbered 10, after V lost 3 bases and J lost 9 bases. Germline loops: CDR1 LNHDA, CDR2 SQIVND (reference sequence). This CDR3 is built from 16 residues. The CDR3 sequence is CASSIRKLAGAAEQFF. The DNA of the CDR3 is TGTGCCAGTAGTATTCGAAAACTAGCGGGAGCCGCTGAGCAGTTCTTC.

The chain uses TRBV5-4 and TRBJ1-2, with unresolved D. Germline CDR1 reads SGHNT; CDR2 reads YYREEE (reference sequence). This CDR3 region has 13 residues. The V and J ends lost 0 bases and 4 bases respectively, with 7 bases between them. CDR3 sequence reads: CASSLGHSYGYTF. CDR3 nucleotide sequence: TGTGCCAGCAGCTTGGGGCATAGCTATGGCTACACCTTC.

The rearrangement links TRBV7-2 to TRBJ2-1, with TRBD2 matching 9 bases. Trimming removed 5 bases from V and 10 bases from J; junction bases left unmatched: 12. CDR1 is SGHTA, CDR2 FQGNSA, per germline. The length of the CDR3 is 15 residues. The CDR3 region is CASSPRIAGVGEQFF. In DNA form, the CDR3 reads TGTGCCAGCAGCCCCAGAATAGCGGGAGTGGGGGAGCAGTTCTTC.

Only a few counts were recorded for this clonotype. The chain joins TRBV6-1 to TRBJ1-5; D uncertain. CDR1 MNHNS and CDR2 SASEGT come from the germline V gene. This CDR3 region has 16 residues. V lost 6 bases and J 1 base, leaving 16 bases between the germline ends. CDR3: CASSKFPRLSNQPQHF. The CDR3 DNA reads TGTGCCAGCAGCAAGTTCCCCAGGCTGAGCAATCAGCCCCAGCATTTT.

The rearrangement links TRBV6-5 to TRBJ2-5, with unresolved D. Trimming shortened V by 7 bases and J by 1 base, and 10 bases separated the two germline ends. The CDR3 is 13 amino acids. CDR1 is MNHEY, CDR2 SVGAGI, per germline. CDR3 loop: CASTSPSQETQYF. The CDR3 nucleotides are TGTGCCAGCACTTCGCCTTCCCAAGAGACCCAGTACTTC.

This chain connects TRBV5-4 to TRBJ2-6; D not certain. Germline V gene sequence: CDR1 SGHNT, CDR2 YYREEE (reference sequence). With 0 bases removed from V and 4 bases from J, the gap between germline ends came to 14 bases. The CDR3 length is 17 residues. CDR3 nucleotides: TGTGCCAGCAGCTTGGCCAACAGACCCCCCGGGGCCAACGTCCTGACTTTC. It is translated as CASSLANRPPGANVLTF. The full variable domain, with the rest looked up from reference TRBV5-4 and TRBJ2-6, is ETGVTQSPTHLIKTRGQQVTLRCSSQSGHNTVSWYQQALGQGPQFIFQYYREEENGRGNFPPRFSGLQFPNYSSELNVNALELDDSALYLCASSLANRPPGANVLTFGAGSRLTVL.

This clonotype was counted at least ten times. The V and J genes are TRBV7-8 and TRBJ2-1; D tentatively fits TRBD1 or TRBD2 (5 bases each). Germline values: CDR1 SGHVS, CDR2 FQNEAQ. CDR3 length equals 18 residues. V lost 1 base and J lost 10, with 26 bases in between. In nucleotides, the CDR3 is TGTGCCAGCAGCTTAGGGGGGATCTTGAGGGACCCCCGGAGGGAGCAGTTCTTC. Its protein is CASSLGGILRDPRREQFF.